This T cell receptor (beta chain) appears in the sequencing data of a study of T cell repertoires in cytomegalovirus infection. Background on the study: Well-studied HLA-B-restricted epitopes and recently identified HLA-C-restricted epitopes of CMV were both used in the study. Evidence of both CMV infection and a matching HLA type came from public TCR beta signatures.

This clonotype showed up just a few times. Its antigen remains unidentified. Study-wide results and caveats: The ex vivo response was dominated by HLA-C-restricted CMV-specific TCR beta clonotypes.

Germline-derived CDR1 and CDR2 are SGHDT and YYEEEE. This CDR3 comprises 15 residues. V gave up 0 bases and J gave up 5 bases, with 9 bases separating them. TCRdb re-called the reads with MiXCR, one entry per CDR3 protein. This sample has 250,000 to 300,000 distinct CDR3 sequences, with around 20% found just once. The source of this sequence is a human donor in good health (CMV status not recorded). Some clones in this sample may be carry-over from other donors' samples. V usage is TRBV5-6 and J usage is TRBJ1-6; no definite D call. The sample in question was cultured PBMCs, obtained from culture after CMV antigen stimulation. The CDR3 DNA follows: TGTGCCAGCAGCTTGGATTCCGGGAATAATTCACCCCTCCACTTT. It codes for CASSLDSGNNSPLHF. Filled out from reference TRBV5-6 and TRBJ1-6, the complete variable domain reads DAGVTQSPTHLIKTRGQQVTLRCSPKSGHDTVSWYQQALGQGPQFIFQYYEEEERQRGNFPDRFSGHQFPNYSSELNVNALLLGDSALYLCASSLDSGNNSPLHFGNGTRLTVT.